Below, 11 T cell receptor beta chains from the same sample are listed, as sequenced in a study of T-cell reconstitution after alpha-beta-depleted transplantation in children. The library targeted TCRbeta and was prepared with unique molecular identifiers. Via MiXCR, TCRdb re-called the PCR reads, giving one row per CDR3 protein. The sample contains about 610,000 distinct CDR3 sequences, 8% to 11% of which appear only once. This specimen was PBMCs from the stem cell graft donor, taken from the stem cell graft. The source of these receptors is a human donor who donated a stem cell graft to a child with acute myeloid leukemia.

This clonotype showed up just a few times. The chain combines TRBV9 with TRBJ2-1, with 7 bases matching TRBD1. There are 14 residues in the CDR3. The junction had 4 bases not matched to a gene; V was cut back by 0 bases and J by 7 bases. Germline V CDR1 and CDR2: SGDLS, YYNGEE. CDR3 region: CASSVASQGNEQFF. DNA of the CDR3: TGTGCCAGCAGCGTAGCTTCACAGGGGAATGAGCAGTTCTTC.

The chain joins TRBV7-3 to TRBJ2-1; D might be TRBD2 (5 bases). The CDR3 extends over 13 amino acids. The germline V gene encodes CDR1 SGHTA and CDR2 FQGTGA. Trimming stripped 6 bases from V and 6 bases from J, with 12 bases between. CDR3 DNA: TGTGCCAGCAGTCCCACGGGAAGCAATGAGCAGTTCTTC. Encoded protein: CASSPTGSNEQFF.

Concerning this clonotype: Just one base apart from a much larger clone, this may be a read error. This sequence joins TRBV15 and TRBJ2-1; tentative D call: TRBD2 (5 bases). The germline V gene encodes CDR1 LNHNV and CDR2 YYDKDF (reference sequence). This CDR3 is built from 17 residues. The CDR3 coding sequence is TGTGCCACCAGCAGAGATCTGGTCGGGAATGCCTACAATGACCAGTTCTTC. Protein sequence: CATSRDLVGNAYNDQFF. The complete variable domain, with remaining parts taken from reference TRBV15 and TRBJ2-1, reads DAMVIQNPRYQVTQFGKPVTLSCSQTLNHNVMYWYQQKSSQAPKLLFHYYDKDFNNEADTPDNFQSRRPNTSFCFLDIRSPGLGDTAMYLCATSRDLVGNAYNDQFFGPGTRLTVL.

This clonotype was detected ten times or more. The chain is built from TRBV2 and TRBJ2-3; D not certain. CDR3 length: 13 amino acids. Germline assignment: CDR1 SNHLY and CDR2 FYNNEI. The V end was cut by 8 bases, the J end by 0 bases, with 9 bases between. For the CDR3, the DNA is TGTGCCAGCCCGGGTGTTAGCACAGATACGCAGTATTTT. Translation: CASPGVSTDTQYF.

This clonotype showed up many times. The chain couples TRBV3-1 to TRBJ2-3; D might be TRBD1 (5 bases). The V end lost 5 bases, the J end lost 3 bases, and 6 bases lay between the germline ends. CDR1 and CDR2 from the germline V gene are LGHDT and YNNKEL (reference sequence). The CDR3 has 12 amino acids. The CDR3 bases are TGTGCCAGCAGCGACAGAACAGATACGCAGTATTTT. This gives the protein CASSDRTDTQYF.

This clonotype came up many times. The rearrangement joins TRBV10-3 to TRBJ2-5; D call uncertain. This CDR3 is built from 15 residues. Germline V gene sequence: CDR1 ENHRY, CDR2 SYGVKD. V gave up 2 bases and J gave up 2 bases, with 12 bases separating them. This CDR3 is CAISEPQVGQETQYF. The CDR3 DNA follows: TGTGCCATCAGTGAGCCCCAGGTGGGTCAAGAGACCCAGTACTTC.

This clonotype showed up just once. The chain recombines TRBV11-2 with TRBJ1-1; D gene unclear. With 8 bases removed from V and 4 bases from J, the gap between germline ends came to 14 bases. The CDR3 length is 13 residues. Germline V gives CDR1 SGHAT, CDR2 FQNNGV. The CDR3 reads CASGPDWSTEAFF. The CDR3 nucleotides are TGTGCCAGCGGCCCGGACTGGAGCACTGAAGCTTTCTTT.

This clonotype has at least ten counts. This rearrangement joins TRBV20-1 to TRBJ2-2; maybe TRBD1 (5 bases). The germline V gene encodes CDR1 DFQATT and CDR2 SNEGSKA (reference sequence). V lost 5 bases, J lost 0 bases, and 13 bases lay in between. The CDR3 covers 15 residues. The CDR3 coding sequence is TGCAGTGCTGGCAACAGGATCGCGAACACCGGGGAGCTGTTTTTT. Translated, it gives CSAGNRIANTGELFF.

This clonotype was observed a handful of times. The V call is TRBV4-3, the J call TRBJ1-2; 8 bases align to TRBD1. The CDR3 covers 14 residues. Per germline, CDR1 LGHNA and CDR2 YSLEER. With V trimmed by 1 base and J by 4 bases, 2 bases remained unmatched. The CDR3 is CASSQGTGLYGYTF. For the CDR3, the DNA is TGCGCCAGCAGCCAAGGGACAGGGCTCTATGGCTACACCTTC.

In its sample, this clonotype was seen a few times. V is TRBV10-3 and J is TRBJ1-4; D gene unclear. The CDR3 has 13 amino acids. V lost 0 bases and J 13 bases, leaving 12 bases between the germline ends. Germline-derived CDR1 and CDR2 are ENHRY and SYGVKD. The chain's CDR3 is CAISESTNGRLFF. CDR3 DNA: TGTGCCATCAGTGAGTCGACAAATGGGAGACTGTTTTTT.

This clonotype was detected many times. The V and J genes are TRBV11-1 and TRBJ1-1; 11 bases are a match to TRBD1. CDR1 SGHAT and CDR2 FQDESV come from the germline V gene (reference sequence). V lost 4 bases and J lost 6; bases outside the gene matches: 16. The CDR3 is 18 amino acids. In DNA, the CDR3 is TGTGCCAGCAGCTGGAGGACAGGGGGCGCAGATTTTCGTCCTGAAGCTTTCTTT. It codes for CASSWRTGGADFRPEAFF.